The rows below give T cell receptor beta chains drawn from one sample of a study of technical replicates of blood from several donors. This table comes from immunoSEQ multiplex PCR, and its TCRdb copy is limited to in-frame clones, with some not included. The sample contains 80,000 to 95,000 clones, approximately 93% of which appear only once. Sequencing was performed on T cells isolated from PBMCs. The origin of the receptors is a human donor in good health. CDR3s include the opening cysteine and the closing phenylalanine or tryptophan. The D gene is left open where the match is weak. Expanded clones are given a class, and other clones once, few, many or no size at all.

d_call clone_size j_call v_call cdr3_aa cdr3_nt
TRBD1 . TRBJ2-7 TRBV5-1 CASSLPTWDREYEQYF TGCGCCAGCAGCTTGCCAACTTGGGACAGGGAATACGAGCAGTACTTC
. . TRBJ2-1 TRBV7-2 CASSLGPFLSSYNEQFF TGTGCCAGCAGCTTGGGCCCCTTTTTGAGCTCCTACAATGAGCAGTTCTTC
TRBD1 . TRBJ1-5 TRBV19 CASSGQGASNQPQHF TGTGCCAGTAGTGGTCAGGGGGCCAGCAATCAGCCCCAGCATTTT
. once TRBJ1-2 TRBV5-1 CASSPTGNYGYTF TGCGCCAGCTCCCCGACGGGGAACTATGGCTACACCTTC
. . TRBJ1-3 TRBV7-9 CATGGPGNTIYF TGTGCCACTGGTGGGCCTGGAAACACCATATATTTT
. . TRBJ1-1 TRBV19 CASRWEMNTEAFF TGTGCCAGTAGGTGGGAGATGAACACTGAAGCTTTCTTT
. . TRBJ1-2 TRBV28 CASSRTASGGYTF TGTGCCAGCAGTCGAACGGCCTCGGGGGGCTACACCTTC
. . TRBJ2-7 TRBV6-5 CASSPSYGGITMQYF TGTGCCAGCAGCCCCAGTTACGGGGGTATTACTATGCAGTACTTC
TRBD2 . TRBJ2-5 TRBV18 CASSPQAGVQETQYF TGTGCCAGCTCACCACAGGCGGGGGTCCAGGAGACCCAGTACTTC
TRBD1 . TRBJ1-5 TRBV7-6 CASSRQGDQPQHF TGTGCCAGCAGCCGCCAGGGGGATCAGCCCCAGCATTTT
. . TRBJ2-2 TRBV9 CASSVVRYNYQDLGEFSTGELFF TGTGCCAGCAGCGTAGTGCGCTACAACTACCAAGATCTAGGGGAATTTAGCACCGGGGAGCTGTTTTTT
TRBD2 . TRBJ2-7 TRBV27 CASSYGTSNEQYF TGTGCCAGCAGTTATGGGACTAGTAACGAGCAGTACTTC
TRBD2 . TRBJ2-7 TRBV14 CASSQASGSEQYF TGTGCCAGCAGCCAAGCTAGCGGGAGCGAGCAGTACTTC
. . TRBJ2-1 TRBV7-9 CASSPRLPEIYEQFF TGTGCCAGCAGCCCCCGACTGCCCGAAATTTATGAGCAGTTCTTC
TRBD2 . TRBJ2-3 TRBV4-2 CASSQDWTSGGGLSEYF TGTGCCAGCAGCCAAGATTGGACTAGCGGGGGTGGGCTCTCGGAGTATTTT
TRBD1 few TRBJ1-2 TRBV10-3 CAIGGDGYTF TGTGCCATAGGGGGCGATGGCTACACCTTC
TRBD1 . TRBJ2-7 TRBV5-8 CASSAIRDSQNYEQYF TGTGCCAGCAGCGCTATCCGGGACAGCCAAAACTACGAGCAGTACTTC
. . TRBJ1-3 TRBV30 CAWSEDLGNTIYF TGTGCCTGGAGTGAAGACTTAGGAAACACCATATATTTT
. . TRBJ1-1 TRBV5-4 CASSNRSTEAFF TGTGCCAGCAGCAACAGGTCCACTGAAGCTTTCTTT
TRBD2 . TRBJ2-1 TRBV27 CASSTSGSSYNEQFF TGTGCCAGCAGTACTAGCGGGAGCTCCTACAATGAGCAGTTCTTC
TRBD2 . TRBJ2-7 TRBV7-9 CASSIGLAGAGEQYF TGTGCCAGCAGCATCGGACTAGCGGGAGCAGGCGAGCAGTACTTC
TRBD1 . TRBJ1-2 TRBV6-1 CASSEIGTGFYTF TGTGCCAGCAGTGAAATCGGGACAGGGTTCTACACCTTC
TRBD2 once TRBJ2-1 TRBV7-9 CASSTSGRAFYNEQFF TGTGCCAGCAGTACTAGCGGGAGGGCCTTCTACAATGAGCAGTTCTTC
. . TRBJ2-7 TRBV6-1 CAAGDTPYEQYF TGTGCCGCCGGCGACACCCCCTACGAGCAGTACTTC
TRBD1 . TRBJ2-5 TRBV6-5 CASSFPTGGGETQYF TGTGCCAGCAGTTTCCCGACAGGGGGGGGAGAGACCCAGTACTTC
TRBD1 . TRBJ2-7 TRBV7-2 CASSSRTGDGEQYF TGTGCCAGCAGCTCCCGGACAGGGGATGGCGAGCAGTACTTC
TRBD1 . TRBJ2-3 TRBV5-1 CASSLDGQGRTDTQYF TGCGCCAGCAGCTTGGACGGACAGGGAAGAACAGATACGCAGTATTTT
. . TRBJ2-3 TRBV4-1 CASSQGGLPDTQYF TGCGCCAGCAGCCAAGGGGGACTCCCGGATACGCAGTATTTT
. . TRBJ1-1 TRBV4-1 CASSHPWTRTLNTEAFF TGCGCCAGCAGCCATCCTTGGACAAGAACTTTGAACACTGAAGCTTTCTTT
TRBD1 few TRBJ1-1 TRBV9 CASSRQGRDEAFF TGTGCCAGCAGTCGACAGGGGCGTGATGAAGCTTTCTTT
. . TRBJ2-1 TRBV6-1 CASRDGTLNYNEQFF TGTGCCAGCAGGGACGGGACACTGAACTACAATGAGCAGTTCTTC
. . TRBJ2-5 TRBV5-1 CASSLLGVWGQETQYF TGCGCCAGCAGCTTGTTAGGGGTGTGGGGCCAAGAGACCCAGTACTTC
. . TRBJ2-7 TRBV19 CASSPPGRRYEQYF TGTGCCAGTAGTCCTCCAGGCAGGCGCTACGAGCAGTACTTC
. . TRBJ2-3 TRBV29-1 CSVEQGKKGTDTQYF TGCAGCGTTGAACAGGGGAAGAAAGGCACAGATACGCAGTATTTT
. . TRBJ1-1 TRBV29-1 CSVHRSLKTEAFF TGCAGCGTCCACAGGTCTTTGAAGACTGAAGCTTTCTTT
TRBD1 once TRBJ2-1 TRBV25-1 CASSDQIRDRVGNEQFF TGTGCCAGCAGTGACCAAATCCGGGACAGGGTCGGCAATGAGCAGTTCTTC
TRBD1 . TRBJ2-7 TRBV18 CASSPLTGDEQYF TGTGCCAGCTCACCTTTGACAGGGGACGAGCAGTACTTC
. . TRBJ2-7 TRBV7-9 CASSLAGAAYEQYF TGTGCCAGCAGCTTGGCGGGGGCCGCCTACGAGCAGTACTTC
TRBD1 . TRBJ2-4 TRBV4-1 CASSHRTGLAKNIQYF TGCGCCAGCAGCCATAGGACAGGCCTAGCCAAAAACATTCAGTACTTC
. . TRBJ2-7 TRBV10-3 CASTARKDRDSYEQYF TGTGCCTCCACAGCCAGGAAAGACCGAGACTCCTACGAGCAGTACTTC
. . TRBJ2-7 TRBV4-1 CASSQELTLPTYEQYF TGCGCCAGCAGCCAAGAGTTAACCCTACCCACCTACGAGCAGTACTTC
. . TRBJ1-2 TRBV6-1 CASVPQDSTNYGYTF TGTGCCAGCGTTCCTCAAGACAGTACGAACTATGGCTACACCTTC
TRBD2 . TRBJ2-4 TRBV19 CASSPGTSGAKNIQYF TGTGCCAGTAGTCCTGGGACTAGCGGAGCCAAAAACATTCAGTACTTC
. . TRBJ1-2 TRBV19 CASSMGTGTSSGGYTF TGTGCCAGTAGTATGGGGACCGGGACATCCTCCGGTGGCTACACCTTC
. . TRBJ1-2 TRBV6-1 CASRPGIGYGYTF TGTGCCAGCAGGCCAGGAATTGGCTATGGCTACACCTTC
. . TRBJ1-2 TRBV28 CASSLAQEANYGYTF TGTGCCAGCAGCCTGGCGCAGGAAGCTAACTATGGCTACACCTTC
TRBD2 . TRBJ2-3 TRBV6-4 CASSETSGGADTQYF TGTGCCAGCAGTGAGACTAGCGGGGGGGCAGATACGCAGTATTTT
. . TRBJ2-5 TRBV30 CAWAGETQYF TGTGCCTGGGCCGGGGAGACCCAGTACTTC